A selection of T cell receptor beta chains follows, all from one sample in a study of PD-1 blockade in mismatch repair-deficient tumors. This table comes from immunoSEQ multiplex PCR, and its TCRdb copy is limited to in-frame clones, with some not included. The repertoire consists of around 130,000 clones, with almost 90% occurring once and the leading ten covering 12%. This specimen consisted of peripheral blood, obtained about 17 months after starting pembrolizumab. All receptors come from an adult with mismatch repair-deficient cancer. CDR3s include the opening cysteine and the closing phenylalanine or tryptophan. The D gene is left open where the match is weak. Size tells how often a clone was seen (once, few, many) or the class of an expanded clone, and some rows leave it out.

D gene | J gene | V gene | clone size | CDR3 protein | CDR3 DNA
TRBD2 | TRBJ2-7 | TRBV4-2 | NA | CASSQATSGNYEQYF | TGTGCCAGCAGCCAAGCGACTAGCGGAAACTACGAGCAGTACTTC
NA | TRBJ2-7 | TRBV27 | NA | CASSSVQGTYEQYF | TGTGCCAGCAGTTCCGTGCAGGGAACCTACGAGCAGTACTTC
TRBD2 | TRBJ2-1 | TRBV7-8 | NA | CASSFRRRLAGSNEQFF | TGTGCCAGCAGCTTCAGGAGACGTCTAGCGGGTTCGAATGAGCAGTTCTTC
NA | TRBJ1-5 | TRBV6-1 | NA | CASSERGSTYSNQPQHF | TGTGCCAGCAGTGAAAGGGGCAGTACCTATAGCAATCAGCCCCAGCATTTT
TRBD2 | TRBJ2-1 | TRBV11-3 | NA | CASSPRLLAGGDNEQFF | TGTGCCAGCAGCCCAAGACTACTAGCGGGAGGGGACAATGAGCAGTTCTTC
TRBD2 | TRBJ2-1 | TRBV7-8 | NA | CASIPGTSVYNEQFF | TGTGCCAGCATCCCCGGGACTAGCGTCTACAATGAGCAGTTCTTC
TRBD2 | TRBJ2-5 | TRBV4-1 | NA | CASSLGRGAQETQYF | TGCGCCAGCAGCTTAGGGAGGGGTGCGCAAGAGACCCAGTACTTC
NA | TRBJ1-5 | TRBV4-2 | NA | CASSQDGYPGGNQPQHF | TGTGCCAGCAGCCAAGATGGGTATCCAGGGGGCAATCAGCCCCAGCATTTT
NA | TRBJ2-3 | TRBV9 | NA | CASSVSTDTQYF | TGTGCCAGCAGCGTGTCCACAGATACGCAGTATTTT
TRBD2 | TRBJ2-1 | TRBV7-3 | NA | CASSLIVAGGSDEQFF | TGTGCCAGCAGCTTAATAGTCGCGGGGGGGAGCGATGAGCAGTTCTTC
NA | TRBJ1-5 | TRBV6-6 | NA | CASSPQGYSNQPQHF | TGTGCCAGCAGTCCGCAGGGATATAGCAATCAGCCCCAGCATTTT
TRBD2 | TRBJ2-1 | TRBV5-1 | NA | CASSSPGLAGDNEQFF | TGCGCCAGCAGCTCGCCGGGACTAGCGGGAGACAATGAGCAGTTCTTC
TRBD2 | TRBJ2-7 | TRBV11-1 | few | CASSPSGKPYEQYF | TGTGCCAGCAGCCCCAGCGGGAAGCCCTACGAGCAGTACTTC
NA | TRBJ2-7 | TRBV11-3 | NA | CASSLDEGLAQNYEQYF | TGTGCCAGCAGCTTAGATGAAGGGCTAGCTCAGAACTACGAGCAGTACTTC
TRBD2 | TRBJ2-3 | TRBV6-5 | NA | CASSYGTSDTDTQYF | TGTGCCAGCAGTTACGGGACTAGCGACACAGATACGCAGTATTTT
NA | TRBJ2-1 | TRBV9 | NA | CASTRPWGNEQFF | TGTGCCAGCACCCGCCCGTGGGGGAATGAGCAGTTCTTC
NA | TRBJ1-1 | TRBV29-1 | NA | CSERGATEAFF | TGCAGCGAGCGGGGGGCCACTGAAGCTTTCTTT
TRBD1 | TRBJ2-7 | TRBV4-3 | NA | CASSLQRDRIYEQYF | TGCGCCAGCAGCCTCCAACGGGACAGGATCTACGAGCAGTACTTC
TRBD1 | TRBJ1-4 | TRBV4-1 | once | CASSHPGGGRFEKLFF | TGCGCCAGCAGCCACCCAGGGGGGGGGCGGTTTGAAAAACTGTTTTTT
NA | TRBJ1-5 | TRBV5-3 | NA | CARSPRAGNKEPQHF | TGTGCCAGAAGCCCCAGGGCTGGAAATAAAGAGCCCCAGCATTTT
NA | TRBJ1-1 | TRBV5-4 | NA | CASSSTTGEAFF | TGTGCCAGCAGCTCGACGACAGGTGAAGCTTTCTTT